The 27 T cell receptor beta chains presented below share a single source sample, sequenced in a study of blood T cell repertoires in COVID-19. Here immunoSEQ multiplex PCR was the method, and the copy in TCRdb shows in-frame clones only, minus some. This sample carries fewer than 350,000 clones, about 93% of them seen once, and the ten largest clones take approximately 7.5%. Material for sequencing was peripheral blood. Receptors were obtained from a woman in her 30s with COVID-19, enrolled during active disease.

The CDR3 here is CATSYRGREQFF. The DNA for the CDR3 is TGTGCCACCAGTTACAGGGGCCGGGAGCAGTTCTTC. This chain joins TRBV24-1 and TRBJ2-1; 7 nucleotides line up with TRBD1. The CDR3 totals 12 residues. The trim removed 6 bases at V and 10 bases at J, leaving 5 bases unmatched. From germline, CDR1 is KGHDR and CDR2 SFDVKD.

This clone appeared a few times. The chain couples TRBV4-1 to TRBJ2-6; 12 positions agree with TRBD1. J gave up 2 bases and V 10 bases, and 6 bases lay outside the gene matches. CDR1 and CDR2 (germline): MGHRA, YSYEKL. The CDR3 loop spans 16 amino acids. CDR3 sequence (DNA): TGCGCCACCGCCGGGACAGGGGGCGCTGGGGCCAACGTCCTGACTTTC. It yields the protein CATAGTGGAGANVLTF.

The chain links TRBV9 to TRBJ2-2; D call uncertain. V shed 0 bases and J shed 4 bases, with 13 bases lying between them. The CDR3 sequence is 16 residues long. Germline CDR1 reads SGDLS; CDR2 reads YYNGEE. The CDR3 nucleotides read TGTGCCAGCAGCGTAGGATTAGTCTGGAGCACCGGGGAGCTGTTTTTT. Translated, it gives CASSVGLVWSTGELFF.

The chain combines TRBV30 with TRBJ2-2; 8 bases are shared with TRBD1. V lost 5 bases and J lost 4; bases outside the gene matches: 3. The CDR3 consists of 13 residues. Germline V gives CDR1 GTSNPN, CDR2 SVGIG (reference sequence). The CDR3 is CAWGDRLTGELFF. CDR3 coding DNA: TGTGCCTGGGGGGACAGGCTCACCGGGGAGCTGTTTTTT.

The CDR3 loop reads CASSSRQGAGETQYF. In DNA form, the CDR3 reads TGTGCCAGCAGCTCCCGACAGGGGGCGGGAGAGACCCAGTACTTC. V usage is TRBV7-8 and J usage is TRBJ2-5; TRBD1 matches at 10 bases. The CDR3 covers 15 residues. Trimming took 4 bases from V and 4 from J; bases not matched to a gene: 6. Germline V gene sequence: CDR1 SGHVS, CDR2 FQNEAQ.

The rearrangement joins TRBV7-6 to TRBJ2-7; TRBD2 matches at 13 bases. The ends lost 0 bases at V and 6 bases at J; junction bases unmatched: 14. Germline loops: CDR1 SGHVS, CDR2 FNYEAQ. The CDR3 consists of 19 residues. CDR3 coding DNA: TGTGCCAGCAGCTTAGCCACCGGGACTAGCGGGAAGACAAGAGGCGAGCAGTACTTC. It translates to CASSLATGTSGKTRGEQYF.

The chain couples TRBV2 to TRBJ2-1, with 8 bases matching TRBD2. Germline loops: CDR1 SNHLY, CDR2 FYNNEI. The length of the CDR3 is 13 residues. After removal of 8 bases from V and 6 bases from J, the junction contained 6 bases not matched to a gene. CDR3 loop: CASGGTRRNEQFF. CDR3 DNA: TGTGCCAGCGGGGGGACTAGGCGCAATGAGCAGTTCTTC.

This chain links TRBV5-6 with TRBJ2-7; 8 bases are shared with TRBD1. The J segment lost 4 bases and the V segment lost 4 bases, leaving 7 bases of the junction unmatched. The CDR3 extends over 14 amino acids. CDR1 is SGHDT, CDR2 YYEEEE, per germline. CDR3 amino acids: CASSHPTGAYEQYF. For the CDR3, the DNA is TGTGCCAGCAGCCACCCGACAGGGGCGTACGAGCAGTACTTC.

The genes are TRBV7-8 and TRBJ2-7, with D perhaps matching TRBD1 (6 bases). The CDR3 totals 13 residues. Per the germline V gene, CDR1 is SGHVS and CDR2 is FQNEAQ. Trimming took off 3 bases at V and 5 bases at J, with 11 bases between the two ends. This chain's CDR3 is CASSLTGSHEQYF. The CDR3 DNA sequence: TGTGCCAGCAGCTTGACAGGCTCGCACGAGCAGTACTTC.

This chain connects TRBV9 to TRBJ2-7; no clear D. The CDR3 consists of 13 residues. V lost 1 base, J lost 3 bases, and 8 bases lay in between. Germline assignment: CDR1 SGDLS and CDR2 YYNGEE. CDR3: CASSVNTFYEQYF. CDR3 sequence (DNA): TGTGCCAGCAGCGTAAATACTTTCTACGAGCAGTACTTC.

This chain joins TRBV27 and TRBJ2-1, with 9 bases lining up with TRBD2. Germline-derived CDR1 and CDR2 are MNHEY and SMNVEV (reference sequence). The CDR3 is 15 amino acids. Unmatched junction bases numbered 12, after V lost 6 bases and J lost 9 bases. CDR3 sequence reads: CASRLGVAGVFEQFF. The CDR3 DNA follows: TGTGCCAGCAGACTCGGGGTAGCGGGAGTTTTTGAGCAGTTCTTC.

The J gene is TRBJ1-2, the V gene TRBV29-1; perhaps TRBD1 as D (5 bases). CDR3 length: 13 residues. Looked up from germline, CDR1 is SQVTM and CDR2 is ANQGSEA. Trimming stripped 1 base from V and 4 bases from J, with 10 bases between. The CDR3 reads CSVEGRVAYGYTF. CDR3 sequence (DNA): TGCAGCGTTGAAGGCAGGGTAGCCTATGGCTACACCTTC. Based on the CDR3 plus reference TRBV29-1 and TRBJ1-2, the full variable domain is SAVISQKPSRDICQRGTSLTIQCQVDSQVTMMFWYRQQPGQSLTLIATANQGSEATYESGFVIDKFPISRPNLTFSTLTVSNMSPEDSSIYLCSVEGRVAYGYTFGSGTRLTVV.

The chain employs TRBV7-9 and TRBJ2-7; 8 nucleotides agree with TRBD2. V shed 5 bases and J 3 bases; nucleotides not matched to a gene: 12. Germline-derived CDR1 and CDR2 are SEHNR and FQNEAQ (reference sequence). The CDR3 consists of 16 residues. In DNA form, the CDR3 reads TGTGCCAGCAGCCCCCGGGAGGCGGCGGGAGGCTACGAGCAGTACTTC. The encoded protein is CASSPREAAGGYEQYF.

The CDR3 loop reads CASSIAGTGVYEQYF. In DNA form, the CDR3 reads TGTGCCAGTAGTATAGCTGGGACAGGGGTCTACGAGCAGTACTTC. The genes are TRBV19 and TRBJ2-7, with 10 bases matching TRBD1. V lost 1 base, J lost 3 bases, and 3 bases stayed unmatched. The V gene's germline CDR1 is LNHDA and CDR2 SQIVND (reference sequence). There are 15 residues in the CDR3.

The V gene is TRBV12-3 or TRBV12-4, the J gene TRBJ2-7; TRBD2 is a possible D gene (6 bases). V lost 7 bases and J lost 3, with 10 bases in between. The CDR3 is 12 residues long. CDR3 nucleotides: TGTGCCAGCACTTCCGGGGGCTACGAGCAGTACTTC. Translating it yields CASTSGGYEQYF.

The chain uses TRBV20-1 and TRBJ2-3; perhaps TRBD2 as D (6 bases). CDR1 DFQATT and CDR2 SNEGSKA come from the germline V gene (reference sequence). CDR3 length: 15 amino acids. Deletions cut 3 bases from V and 2 bases from J, with 15 bases between. CDR3 DNA sequence: TGCAGTGCTAGTACTTTAGCGGTTACCACAGATACGCAGTATTTT. Protein: CSASTLAVTTDTQYF.

The chain joins TRBV2 to TRBJ2-7; no firm D call. V was pared by 2 bases and J by 4 bases, with 6 bases between. Germline V gene data show CDR1 as SNHLY and CDR2 as FYNNEI. The CDR3 is 12 amino acids. The DNA of the CDR3 is TGTGCCAGCAGTGAAAGCGTATACGAGCAGTACTTC. Translation gives CASSESVYEQYF.

V gene TRBV28 combines with J gene TRBJ2-2, with 12 bases fitting TRBD2. CDR3 length: 18 residues. V trimming: 3 bases; J trimming: 1 base; junction bases outside the gene matches: 6. Germline V gene lookup returns CDR1 MDHEN and CDR2 SYDVKM. CDR3 sequence reads: CASSFASGRAGNTGELFF. The CDR3 bases are TGTGCCAGCAGTTTCGCTAGCGGGAGGGCCGGGAACACCGGGGAGCTGTTTTTT.

This chain connects TRBV4-1 to TRBJ2-5; TRBD2 aligns across 8 bases. The ends lost 1 base at V and 4 bases at J; junction bases unmatched: 5. The germline V gene has CDR1 MGHRA and CDR2 YSYEKL. This CDR3 contains 15 residues. As DNA, the CDR3 is TGCGCCAGCAGCCAAGTTGGCCTAGCGGGAGAGACCCAGTACTTC. Its protein is CASSQVGLAGETQYF.

The CDR3 spells CASSTERDSYEQYF. CDR3 nucleotides: TGTGCCAGTAGTACAGAGCGGGACTCCTACGAGCAGTACTTC. The rearrangement links TRBV19 to TRBJ2-7; 7 positions agree with TRBD2. Germline lookup yields CDR1 LNHDA and CDR2 SQIVND (reference sequence). The CDR3 runs to 14 residues. After removal of 4 bases from V and 0 bases from J, the junction contained 3 bases not matched to a gene.

This sequence joins TRBV5-5 and TRBJ2-5; TRBD2 aligns across 7 bases. The J segment lost 4 bases and the V segment lost 1 base, leaving 10 bases of the junction unmatched. This CDR3 is 16 amino acids long. CDR1 SGHKS and CDR2 YYEKEE come from the germline V gene (reference sequence). CDR3 bases: TGTGCCAGCAGCTTGATTCTGCGGGAGAAGGGAGAGACCCAGTACTTC. It codes for CASSLILREKGETQYF.

This chain connects TRBV19 to TRBJ2-2, with no clear D. The germline CDR1 and CDR2 sequences are LNHDA and SQIVND (reference sequence). The CDR3 spans 14 residues. The V end was cut by 0 bases, the J end by 5 bases, with 7 bases between. CDR3 region: CASSIDVATGELFF. The CDR3 DNA follows: TGTGCCAGTAGTATAGATGTGGCTACCGGGGAGCTGTTTTTT.

V gene TRBV5-1 combines with J gene TRBJ2-7; a possible D gene is TRBD2 (5 bases). The CDR3 runs to 13 residues. Germline lookup yields CDR1 SGHRS and CDR2 YFSETQ. V lost 0 bases and J 6 bases, leaving 10 bases between the germline ends. CDR3 coding DNA: TGCGCCAGCAGCTTGGCCGGGATGGGCGAGCAGTACTTC. This sequence encodes CASSLAGMGEQYF.

The V gene is TRBV7-3, the J gene TRBJ1-1; no definite D call. Trimming stripped 5 bases from V and 4 bases from J, with 11 bases between. This CDR3 spans 13 amino acids. CDR1 SGHTA and CDR2 FQGTGA come from the germline V gene. The CDR3 sequence: CASSPRGLTEAFF. CDR3 nucleotide sequence: TGTGCCAGCAGCCCCCGCGGGCTCACTGAAGCTTTCTTT.

The chain carries TRBV7-2 and TRBJ1-3; 9 nucleotides align to TRBD1. CDR1 is SGHTA, CDR2 FQGNSA, per germline. Losses at the gene ends were 3 bases for V and 7 bases for J; bases not matched to a gene: 1. The length of the CDR3 is 13 residues. CDR3 protein: CASSFDRGNTIYF. The DNA of the CDR3 is TGTGCCAGCAGCTTCGACAGGGGGAACACCATATATTTT.

The chain is built from TRBV2 and TRBJ2-1; TRBD2 agrees at 10 bases. Germline V lookup: CDR1 SNHLY, CDR2 FYNNEI. The CDR3 extends over 16 amino acids. V gave up 5 bases and J gave up 6 bases; unmatched junction bases: 10. The CDR3 DNA reads TGTGCCAGCAGTTCTACAGCGGGAGGGCCGTTCAATGAGCAGTTCTTC. Protein: CASSSTAGGPFNEQFF.

This chain links TRBV5-6 with TRBJ2-7; 11 nucleotides line up with TRBD1. The germline V gene encodes CDR1 SGHDT and CDR2 YYEEEE. There are 15 residues in the CDR3. Trimming took 4 bases from V and 2 from J; bases not matched to a gene: 5. The CDR3 reads CASSLQGQGAYEQYF. CDR3 DNA sequence: TGTGCCAGCAGCCTGCAGGGACAGGGGGCCTACGAGCAGTACTTC.